Listed below are T cell receptor beta chains from one sample, sequenced in a study of cytomegalovirus exposure and HLA in healthy donors. Profiled with immunoSEQ multiplex PCR; TCRdb holds only in-frame clones, not every one. This table has approximately 160,000 clones, roughly nine tenths appearing once. The source material was PBMCs. Receptors originate from a woman aged 18-29 years in good health and CMV-seropositive. The CDR3 runs from the conserved cysteine through the conserved F or W. D genes are given only for firm matches. The size of a clone is reported for some rows only, either as once, few or many, or as a class for expanded clones.

DNA: TGTGCCAGCAGCACCGGACAGGGTGGTTTATGGGAGCAGTTCTTC
CDR3: CASSTGQGGLWEQFF
size: .
V: TRBV7-8
J: TRBJ2-1
D: TRBD1

DNA: TGTGCCAGCAGCGTAACAGCGGGGAGAACCTACAATGAGCAGTTCTTC
CDR3: CASSVTAGRTYNEQFF
size: .
V: TRBV9
J: TRBJ2-1
D: TRBD2

DNA: TGTGCCAGCAGCGGGGGGACTAGCGGGATTTACAATGAGCAGTTCTTC
CDR3: CASSGGTSGIYNEQFF
size: .
V: TRBV9
J: TRBJ2-1
D: TRBD2

DNA: TGCGCCAGCAGCGAACCAACAGGGGACGAGCAGTACTTC
CDR3: CASSEPTGDEQYF
size: .
V: TRBV5-1
J: TRBJ2-7
D: TRBD1

DNA: TGTGCCAGCAGTTACAACGGACAGGGTAATCAGCCCCAGCATTTT
CDR3: CASSYNGQGNQPQHF
size: .
V: TRBV6-6
J: TRBJ1-5
D: TRBD1

DNA: TGCGCCAGCAGCTTGGAACCGGGACAGGGGGCAGTGGGCTATGGCTACACCTTC
CDR3: CASSLEPGQGAVGYGYTF
size: .
V: TRBV5-1
J: TRBJ1-2
D: TRBD1

DNA: TGTGCCAGTAGTTTAGGACTAGCGGGAGAGACAGATACGCAGTATTTT
CDR3: CASSLGLAGETDTQYF
size: .
V: TRBV19
J: TRBJ2-3
D: TRBD2

DNA: TGCGCCAGCAGTGATTCAGGCAACTATGGCTACACCTTC
CDR3: CASSDSGNYGYTF
size: .
V: TRBV10-2
J: TRBJ1-2
D: .

DNA: TGTGCCAGCAGCTCCCTTGGGGGGGAGCGGGAGCAGTACTTC
CDR3: CASSSLGGEREQYF
size: .
V: TRBV5-4
J: TRBJ2-7
D: TRBD2

DNA: TGTGCCAGCAGTTATGGGCAGCAAAATCAGCCCCAGCATTTT
CDR3: CASSYGQQNQPQHF
size: .
V: TRBV6-5
J: TRBJ1-5
D: .

DNA: TGTGCCAGCAGTTCCGCCCGCCGGGACAGGGGGAAGGAGCTGTTTTTT
CDR3: CASSSARRDRGKELFF
size: once
V: TRBV27
J: TRBJ2-2
D: TRBD1

DNA: TGTGCCAGCAGTAAGGGACAGGGGATTCAATCTGGGGCCAACGTCCTGACTTTC
CDR3: CASSKGQGIQSGANVLTF
size: .
V: TRBV27
J: TRBJ2-6
D: TRBD1

DNA: TGTGCCAGCAGTTCGGGACAGGTTCCCGAGCAGTTCTTC
CDR3: CASSSGQVPEQFF
size: few
V: TRBV6-6
J: TRBJ2-1
D: TRBD1

DNA: TGTGCCAGCAGCTTTATCATTGATAAGAGAAGCTCCTACGAGCAGTACTTC
CDR3: CASSFIIDKRSSYEQYF
size: .
V: TRBV7-8
J: TRBJ2-7
D: .

DNA: TGCGCCAGCAGCCAAGGGACTAGCGGGAGGACAGATACGCAGTATTTT
CDR3: CASSQGTSGRTDTQYF
size: .
V: TRBV4-3
J: TRBJ2-3
D: TRBD2

DNA: TGTGCCAGCAGCTTAGAGGCTAGCGGCACAGATACGCAGTATTTT
CDR3: CASSLEASGTDTQYF
size: .
V: TRBV7-3
J: TRBJ2-3
D: .

DNA: TGTGCCAGCAGGTTCGGGACTAGCGGATACAATGAGCAGTTCTTC
CDR3: CASRFGTSGYNEQFF
size: .
V: TRBV27
J: TRBJ2-1
D: TRBD2

DNA: TGTGCCAGCAGCTTAGGGATCCGTGGGGCGAACACTGAAGCTTTCTTT
CDR3: CASSLGIRGANTEAFF
size: .
V: TRBV7-3
J: TRBJ1-1
D: .

DNA: TGTGCCAGCAGATGGACAGGGCGCTATGGCTACACCTTC
CDR3: CASRWTGRYGYTF
size: .
V: TRBV28
J: TRBJ1-2
D: TRBD1

DNA: TGTGCCAGCAGTGAAGGATTAGGGGACAGGGCCTACGAGCAGTACTTC
CDR3: CASSEGLGDRAYEQYF
size: .
V: TRBV6-1
J: TRBJ2-7
D: TRBD1

DNA: TGCAGCGTTCGAAGACTAGGAACCTACGAGCAGTACTTC
CDR3: CSVRRLGTYEQYF
size: .
V: TRBV29-1
J: TRBJ2-7
D: .

DNA: TGTGCCAGCAGCGTATCGCCGGGACTCTCCCCCTACGAGCAGTACTTC
CDR3: CASSVSPGLSPYEQYF
size: .
V: TRBV9
J: TRBJ2-7
D: .

DNA: TGTGCCAGCAGCCGCTCGGGGTCGGGACACCGCTCCTACGAGCAGTACTTC
CDR3: CASSRSGSGHRSYEQYF
size: .
V: TRBV5-8
J: TRBJ2-7
D: .

DNA: TGTGCCAGCAGCTTAAGCCGGGGAGGGTCCGAGCAGTACTTC
CDR3: CASSLSRGGSEQYF
size: .
V: TRBV7-2
J: TRBJ2-7
D: TRBD2

DNA: TGCTCATGGAGGGTGGACACTGAAGCTTTCTTT
CDR3: CSWRVDTEAFF
size: few
V: TRBV29-1
J: TRBJ1-1
D: .

DNA: TGTGCCACCAGCAGAGATCATAGAGAAGAGACCCAGTACTTC
CDR3: CATSRDHREETQYF
size: .
V: TRBV15
J: TRBJ2-5
D: .

DNA: TGTGCCAGTAGTAACGCGGGAGGGTTTAATGAGCAGTTCTTC
CDR3: CASSNAGGFNEQFF
size: .
V: TRBV19
J: TRBJ2-1
D: TRBD2

DNA: TGTGCCAGCAGCCAGATGCACACCGGGGAGCTGTTTTTT
CDR3: CASSQMHTGELFF
size: once
V: TRBV28
J: TRBJ2-2
D: .

DNA: TGCGCCAGCAGATCCCTAGCGGGAAGCACCGGGGAGCTGTTTTTT
CDR3: CASRSLAGSTGELFF
size: .
V: TRBV5-1
J: TRBJ2-2
D: TRBD2

DNA: TGTGCCAGCAGTGAAATGGGCAGGGGATGGGAGACCCAGTACTTC
CDR3: CASSEMGRGWETQYF
size: .
V: TRBV6-1
J: TRBJ2-5
D: .

DNA: TGTGCCAGCAGCTTAGAGCGGGAGGCCTACGAGCAGTACTTC
CDR3: CASSLEREAYEQYF
size: .
V: TRBV7-2
J: TRBJ2-7
D: TRBD2

DNA: TGTGCCAGCTCACCAGGCAGGGACAATGAGCAGTTCTTC
CDR3: CASSPGRDNEQFF
size: .
V: TRBV18
J: TRBJ2-1
D: .

DNA: TGCGCCAGCAGCTTACTCGTGGGCCTTTACAATGAGCAGTTCTTC
CDR3: CASSLLVGLYNEQFF
size: .
V: TRBV5-1
J: TRBJ2-1
D: .

DNA: TGTGCCAGCAGTTTACTCAGGAATCAGCCCCAGCATTTT
CDR3: CASSLLRNQPQHF
size: once
V: TRBV28
J: TRBJ1-5
D: .

DNA: TGTGCCATCGCCGGGACAGGGGTGAGCACCGGGGAGCTGTTTTTT
CDR3: CAIAGTGVSTGELFF
size: once
V: TRBV10-3
J: TRBJ2-2
D: TRBD1

DNA: TGTGCCAGCAGTGACAGGGGGCTGGAGGAGACCCAGTACTTC
CDR3: CASSDRGLEETQYF
size: .
V: TRBV6-1
J: TRBJ2-5
D: TRBD1

DNA: TGTGCCAGCAGCTTGAATACAGTAAGAGAAAAACTGTTTTTT
CDR3: CASSLNTVREKLFF
size: .
V: TRBV7-9
J: TRBJ1-4
D: .

DNA: TGTGCCAGCAGTGGGACTCTTAATGGGGACATTCAGTACTTC
CDR3: CASSGTLNGDIQYF
size: .
V: TRBV2
J: TRBJ2-4
D: .

DNA: TGTGCCAGCAGCGTAGGAAGTAGTGCGGTGGAGACCCAGTACTTC
CDR3: CASSVGSSAVETQYF
size: .
V: TRBV9
J: TRBJ2-5
D: .

DNA: TGTGCCATTAGCGGGAGGGCAGATACGCAGTATTTT
CDR3: CAISGRADTQYF
size: .
V: TRBV28
J: TRBJ2-3
D: TRBD2